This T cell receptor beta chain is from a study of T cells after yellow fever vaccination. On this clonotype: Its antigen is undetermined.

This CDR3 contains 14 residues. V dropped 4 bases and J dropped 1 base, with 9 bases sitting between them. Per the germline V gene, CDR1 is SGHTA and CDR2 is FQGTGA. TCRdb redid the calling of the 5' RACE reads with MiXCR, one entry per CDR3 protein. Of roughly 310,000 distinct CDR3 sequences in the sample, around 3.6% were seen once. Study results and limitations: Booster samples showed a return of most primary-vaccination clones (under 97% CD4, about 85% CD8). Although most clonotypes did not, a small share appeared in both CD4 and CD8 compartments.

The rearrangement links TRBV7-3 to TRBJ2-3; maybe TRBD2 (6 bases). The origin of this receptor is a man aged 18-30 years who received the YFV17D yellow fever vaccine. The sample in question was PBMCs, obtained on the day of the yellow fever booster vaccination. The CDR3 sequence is CASSSGTRTDTQYF. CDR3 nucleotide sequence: TGTGCCAGCAGCTCCGGGACTCGCACAGATACGCAGTATTTT.